Below, 13 T cell receptor beta chains from the same sample are listed, as sequenced in a study of chemoradiotherapy in HPV16-positive cancers. Measured with immunoSEQ multiplex PCR; TCRdb has only the in-frame clones, and not every one. The sample includes around 30,000 clones, about nine tenths of them seen just once. Sequenced here: blood, sampled from a patient who underwent chemoradiotherapy. The receptor set was obtained from a human donor with HPV-associated anogenital cancer.

The gene calls are TRBV5-1 and TRBJ1-2, with D tentatively TRBD1 (5 bases). The CDR3 totals 16 residues. V was trimmed by 0 bases and J by 6 bases, leaving 18 bases between them. Germline loops: CDR1 SGHRS, CDR2 YFSETQ. This chain's CDR3 is CASSLAGGRVRDGYTF. DNA of the CDR3: TGCGCCAGCAGCTTGGCCGGAGGCAGGGTTCGGGATGGCTACACCTTC. Full variable domain (missing parts from reference TRBV5-1 and TRBJ1-2): KAGVTQTPRYLIKTRGQQVTLSCSPISGHRSVSWYQQTPGQGLQFLFEYFSETQRNKGNFPGRFSGRQFSNSRSEMNVSTLELGDSALYLCASSLAGGRVRDGYTFGSGTRLTVV.

J is TRBJ1-2 and V is TRBV7-9; possibly TRBD1 for D (5 bases). The CDR3 contains 16 residues. V lost 2 bases and J 4 bases, leaving 17 bases between the germline ends. Germline-derived CDR1 and CDR2 are SEHNR and FQNEAQ (reference sequence). DNA of the CDR3: TGTGCCAGCAGCTTAAATCCACGGGACTCTACCTATGGCTACACCTTC. It is translated as CASSLNPRDSTYGYTF.

The rearrangement joins TRBV5-1 to TRBJ1-4, with D possibly matching TRBD1 (5 bases). CDR1 is SGHRS, CDR2 YFSETQ, per germline. The CDR3 is 12 amino acids. Deletions cut 4 bases from V and 8 bases from J, with 9 bases between. The CDR3 reads CASSQGTEKLFF. CDR3 nucleotide sequence: TGCGCCAGCAGCCAAGGGACGGAAAAACTGTTTTTT. Variable domain in full (rest from reference TRBV5-1 and TRBJ1-4): KAGVTQTPRYLIKTRGQQVTLSCSPISGHRSVSWYQQTPGQGLQFLFEYFSETQRNKGNFPGRFSGRQFSNSRSEMNVSTLELGDSALYLCASSQGTEKLFFGSGTQLSVL.

The genes are TRBV7-3 and TRBJ1-3, with D uncertain. In germline, CDR1 is SGHTA, CDR2 FQGTGA. Trimming removed 3 bases from V and 4 bases from J, with 7 bases in between. The CDR3 length is 13 residues. The DNA for the CDR3 is TGTGCCAGCAGCTTCGTCGGGGGAAACACCATATATTTT. Translating it yields CASSFVGGNTIYF. Full variable domain (missing parts from reference TRBV7-3 and TRBJ1-3): GAGVSQTPSNKVTEKGKYVELRCDPISGHTALYWYRQSLGQGPEFLIYFQGTGAADDSGLPNDRFFAVRPEGSVSTLKIQRTERGDSAVYLCASSFVGGNTIYFGEGSWLTVV.

The rearrangement uses TRBV5-6 and TRBJ1-2, with 7 bases fitting TRBD1. CDR1 and CDR2 (germline): SGHDT, YYEEEE. Trimming at V came to 0 bases and at J to 3 bases, leaving 5 bases not matched to a gene. The CDR3 runs 15 residues. In nucleotides, the CDR3 is TGTGCCAGCAGCTTGGGGCCAGGGGGTGACTATGGCTACACCTTC. Translating it yields CASSLGPGGDYGYTF.

The CDR3 region is CSAYLRSAAFF. The CDR3 DNA reads as TGCAGTGCTTACTTACGATCGGCAGCTTTCTTT. This chain uses TRBV20-1 with TRBJ1-1, with D hard to call. V was shortened by 5 bases and J by 10 bases, with 14 bases between the two germline ends. Germline assignment: CDR1 DFQATT and CDR2 SNEGSKA (reference sequence). This CDR3 has 11 residues.

The V call is TRBV6-5, the J call TRBJ2-7; no definite D call. From germline, CDR1 is MNHEY and CDR2 SVGAGI. Trimming shortened V by 0 bases and J by 9 bases, and 12 bases separated the two germline ends. This CDR3 has 13 residues. The DNA for the CDR3 is TGTGCCAGCAGTTACTCCTTGCAAACTACGCAGTACTTC. Translated, it gives CASSYSLQTTQYF.

The chain joins TRBV30 to TRBJ1-3, with D uncertain. V lost 3 bases, J lost 0 bases, and 18 bases lay in between. The germline V gene has CDR1 GTSNPN and CDR2 SVGIG (reference sequence). The CDR3 extends over 17 amino acids. For the CDR3, the DNA is TGTGCCTGGAGCCCCCTAGGCAGTCCTAACTCTGGAAACACCATATATTTT. This encodes CAWSPLGSPNSGNTIYF.

The chain carries TRBV4-1 and TRBJ1-6, with D hard to call. Germline V CDR1 and CDR2: MGHRA, YSYEKL. The CDR3 is 15 amino acids. Trimming left V 2 bases short and J 10 bases short, with 15 bases between. In DNA form, the CDR3 reads TGCGCCAGCAGCCAATCCAAGGGTTTCGGCTCACCCCTCCACTTT. Its protein is CASSQSKGFGSPLHF.

This clone was counted a single time. The CDR3 DNA follows: TGTGCCAGCAGCGTAGAGGGAGCCCAAGAGACCCAGTACTTC. Residues: CASSVEGAQETQYF. The rearrangement uses TRBV9 and TRBJ2-5; D may be TRBD2 (5 bases). CDR3 length: 14 residues. Germline V CDR1 and CDR2: SGDLS, YYNGEE. Trimming shortened V by 0 bases and J by 1 base, and 7 bases separated the two germline ends.

The gene calls are TRBV5-3 and TRBJ2-7; 15 nucleotides match TRBD2. TRBV5-3 is placed among ORFs of uncertain function. After removal of 5 bases from V and 5 bases from J, the junction contained 14 bases not matched to a gene. The CDR3 runs 18 residues. CDR3 coding DNA: TGTGCCAGAAGGCAAACTCCCGGGACTAGCGGGGGGCCGGACGAGCAGTACTTC. It translates to CARRQTPGTSGGPDEQYF.

J is TRBJ1-6 and V is TRBV4-1; D is uncertain. The CDR3 loop spans 12 amino acids. Germline-derived CDR1 and CDR2 are MGHRA and YSYEKL. The ends were cut back, 1 base at V and 11 bases at J, with 6 bases in the middle. CDR3 DNA: TGCGCCAGCAGCCAAGTAAGAGCACCCCTCCACTTT. The encoded protein is CASSQVRAPLHF.

The rearrangement links TRBV5-1 to TRBJ2-7, with 13 nucleotides matching TRBD2. Germline CDR1 and CDR2: SGHRS and YFSETQ. The CDR3 has 15 residues. V shed 5 bases and J 8 bases; nucleotides not matched to a gene: 10. The CDR3 protein is CASSLLAGGDHKQYF. CDR3 nucleotide sequence: TGCGCCAGCAGTTTACTAGCGGGGGGGGACCACAAGCAGTACTTC.